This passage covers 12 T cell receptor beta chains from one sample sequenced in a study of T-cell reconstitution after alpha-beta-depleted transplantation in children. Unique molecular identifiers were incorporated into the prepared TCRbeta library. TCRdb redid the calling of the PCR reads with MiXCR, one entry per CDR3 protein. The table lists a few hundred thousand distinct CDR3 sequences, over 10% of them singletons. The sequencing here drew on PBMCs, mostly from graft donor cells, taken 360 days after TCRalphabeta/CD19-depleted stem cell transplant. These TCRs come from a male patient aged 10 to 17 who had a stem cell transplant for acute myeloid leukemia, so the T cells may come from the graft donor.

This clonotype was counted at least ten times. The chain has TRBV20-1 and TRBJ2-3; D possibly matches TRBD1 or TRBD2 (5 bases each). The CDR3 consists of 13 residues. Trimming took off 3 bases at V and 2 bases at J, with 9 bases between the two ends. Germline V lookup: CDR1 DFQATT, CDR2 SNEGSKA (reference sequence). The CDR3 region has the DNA TGCAGTGCTAGTGGGGGAGCCACAGATACGCAGTATTTT. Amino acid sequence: CSASGGATDTQYF.

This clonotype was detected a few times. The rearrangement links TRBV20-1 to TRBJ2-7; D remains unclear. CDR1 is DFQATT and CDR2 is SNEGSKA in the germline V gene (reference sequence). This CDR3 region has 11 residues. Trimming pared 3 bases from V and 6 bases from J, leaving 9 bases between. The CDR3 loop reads CSASLDSEQYF. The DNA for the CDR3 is TGCAGTGCTAGTCTCGATTCCGAGCAGTACTTC.

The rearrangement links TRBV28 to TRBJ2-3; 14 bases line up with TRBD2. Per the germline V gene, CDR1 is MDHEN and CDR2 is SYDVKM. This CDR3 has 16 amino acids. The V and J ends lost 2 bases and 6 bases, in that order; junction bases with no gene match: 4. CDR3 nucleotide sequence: TGTGCCAGCAGTTTAGGGACTAGCGGGAGACCGGATACGCAGTATTTT. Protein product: CASSLGTSGRPDTQYF. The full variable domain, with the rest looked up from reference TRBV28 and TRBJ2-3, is DVKVTQSSRYLVKRTGEKVFLECVQDMDHENMFWYRQDPGLGLRLIYFSYDVKMKEKGDIPEGYSVSREKKERFSLILESASTNQTSMYLCASSLGTSGRPDTQYFGPGTRLTVL.

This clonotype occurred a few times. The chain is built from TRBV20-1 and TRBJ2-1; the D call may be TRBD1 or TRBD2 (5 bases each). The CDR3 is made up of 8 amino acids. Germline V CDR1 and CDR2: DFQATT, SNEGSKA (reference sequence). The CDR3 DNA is TGCAGGGGGGAGGAGCAGTTCTTC. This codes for CRGEEQFF.

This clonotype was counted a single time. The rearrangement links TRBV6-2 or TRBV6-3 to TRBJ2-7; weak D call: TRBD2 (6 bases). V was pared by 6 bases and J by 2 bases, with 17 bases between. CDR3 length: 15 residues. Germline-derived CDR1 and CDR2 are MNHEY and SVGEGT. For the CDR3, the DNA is TGTGCCAGCAGAGAAACCGGGAGAGGGACCTACGAGCAGTACTTC. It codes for CASRETGRGTYEQYF.

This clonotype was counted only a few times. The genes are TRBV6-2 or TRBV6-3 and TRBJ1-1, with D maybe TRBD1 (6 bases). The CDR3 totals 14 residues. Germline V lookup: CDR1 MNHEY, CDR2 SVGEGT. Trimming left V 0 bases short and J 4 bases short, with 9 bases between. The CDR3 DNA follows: TGTGCCAGCAGTTACTCGACAGGAATCACTGAAGCTTTCTTT. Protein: CASSYSTGITEAFF.

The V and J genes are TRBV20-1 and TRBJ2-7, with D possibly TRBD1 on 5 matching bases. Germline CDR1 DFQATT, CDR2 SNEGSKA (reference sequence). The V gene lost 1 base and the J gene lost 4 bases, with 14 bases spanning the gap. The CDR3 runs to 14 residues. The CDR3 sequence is CSARGGARPYEQYF. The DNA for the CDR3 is TGCAGTGCTAGAGGTGGGGCTAGACCGTACGAGCAGTACTTC.

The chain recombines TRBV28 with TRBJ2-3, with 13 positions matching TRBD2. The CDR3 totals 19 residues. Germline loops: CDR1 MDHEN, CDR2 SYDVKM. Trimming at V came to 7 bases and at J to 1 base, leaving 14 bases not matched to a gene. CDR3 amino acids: CASNPLGTSGAAGTDTQYF. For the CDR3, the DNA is TGTGCCAGCAACCCACTCGGGACTAGCGGGGCGGCTGGCACAGATACGCAGTATTTT.

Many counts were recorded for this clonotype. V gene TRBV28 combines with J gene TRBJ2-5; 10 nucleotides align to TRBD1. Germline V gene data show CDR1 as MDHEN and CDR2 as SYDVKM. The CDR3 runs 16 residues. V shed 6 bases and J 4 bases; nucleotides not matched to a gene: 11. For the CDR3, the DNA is TGTGCCAGCAGCAATCCCGGGACAGGGGTCCGAGAGACCCAGTACTTC. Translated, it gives CASSNPGTGVRETQYF.

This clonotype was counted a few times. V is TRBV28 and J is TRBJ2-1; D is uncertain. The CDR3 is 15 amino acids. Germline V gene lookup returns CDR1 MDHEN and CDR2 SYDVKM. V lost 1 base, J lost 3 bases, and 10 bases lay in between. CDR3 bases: TGTGCCAGCAGTTTATTGGCTCTAGTCTACAATGAGCAGTTCTTC. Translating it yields CASSLLALVYNEQFF.

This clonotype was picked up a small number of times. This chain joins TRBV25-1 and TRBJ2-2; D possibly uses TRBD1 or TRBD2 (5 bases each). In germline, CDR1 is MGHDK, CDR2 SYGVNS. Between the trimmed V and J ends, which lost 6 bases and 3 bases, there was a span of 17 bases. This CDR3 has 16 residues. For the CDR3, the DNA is TGTGCCAGCAGAAGTTCGGGGCAGATTTACACCGGGGAGCTGTTTTTT. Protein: CASRSSGQIYTGELFF.

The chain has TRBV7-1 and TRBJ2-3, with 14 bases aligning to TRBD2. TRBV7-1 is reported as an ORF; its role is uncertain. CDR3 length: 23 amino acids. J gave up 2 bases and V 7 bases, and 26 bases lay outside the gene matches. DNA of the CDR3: TGTGCCAGCATCGGCAGCCCAACGAGCGATCGAGGGACTAGCGGGGGACCCACAGATACGCAGTATTTT. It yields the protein CASIGSPTSDRGTSGGPTDTQYF.